This T cell receptor (beta chain) was obtained from a study of cytomegalovirus exposure and HLA in healthy donors. About the study: Researchers found that roughly 81% of over 350 genotyped donors fell within the Caucasian-associated ancestry cluster. Points from the study as a whole: Most CMV-associated TCR beta chains were later found to appear HLA-restricted.

Comments on this clone: Its specificity is unknown.

Primers: 60 Vbeta forward and 13 Jbeta reverse. Data came from immunoSEQ multiplex PCR; TCRdb stores just in-frame clones and leaves some out. This sample's table reports over 100,000 clones. Per germline, CDR1 MNHNY and CDR2 SVGAGI (reference sequence). The CDR3 totals 13 residues. The ends were cut back, 4 bases at V and 1 base at J, with 8 bases in the middle. This chain links TRBV6-6 with TRBJ2-7; a possible D gene is TRBD1 (5 bases). The sequencing sample was made of PBMCs. The TCR sequence derives from a man under 40 in good health and CMV-seronegative. CDR3 sequence: CASSSGMSYEQYF. CDR3 DNA sequence: TGTGCCAGCAGTTCAGGGATGTCCTACGAGCAGTACTTC.